This TCR beta chain was identified in a study of technical replicates of blood from a few donors. The assay was immunoSEQ multiplex PCR, and TCRdb's table has in-frame clones only and misses some. This sample has approximately 13,000 clones, with 75% to 90% found just once. The origin of this receptor is a human donor in good health. Sequencing was performed on PBMCs.

The CDR3 sequence is CAWSPVVNQPQHF. As DNA, the CDR3 is TGTGCCTGGAGTCCCGTAGTAAATCAGCCCCAGCATTTT. V usage is TRBV30 and J usage is TRBJ1-5; D remains unclear. The CDR3 spans 13 residues. Per the germline V gene, CDR1 is GTSNPN and CDR2 is SVGIG (reference sequence). V gave up 2 bases and J gave up 4 bases, with 9 bases separating them.